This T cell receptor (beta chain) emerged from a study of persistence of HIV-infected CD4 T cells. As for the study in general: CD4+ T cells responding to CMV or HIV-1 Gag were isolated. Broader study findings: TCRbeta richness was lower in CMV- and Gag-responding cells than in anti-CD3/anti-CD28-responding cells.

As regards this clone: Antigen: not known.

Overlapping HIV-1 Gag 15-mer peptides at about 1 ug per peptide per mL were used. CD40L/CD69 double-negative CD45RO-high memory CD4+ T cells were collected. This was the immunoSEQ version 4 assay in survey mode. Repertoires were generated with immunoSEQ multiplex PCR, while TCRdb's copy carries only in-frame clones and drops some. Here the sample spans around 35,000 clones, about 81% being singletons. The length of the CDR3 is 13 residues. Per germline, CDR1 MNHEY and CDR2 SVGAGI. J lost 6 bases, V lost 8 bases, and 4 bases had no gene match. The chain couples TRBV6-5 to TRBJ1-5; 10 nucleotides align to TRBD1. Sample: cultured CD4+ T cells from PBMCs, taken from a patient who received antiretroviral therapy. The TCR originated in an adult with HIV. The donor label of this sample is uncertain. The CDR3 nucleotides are TGTGCCAGCGGGACAGGGGAAAGTCAGCCCCAGCATTTT. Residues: CASGTGESQPQHF.